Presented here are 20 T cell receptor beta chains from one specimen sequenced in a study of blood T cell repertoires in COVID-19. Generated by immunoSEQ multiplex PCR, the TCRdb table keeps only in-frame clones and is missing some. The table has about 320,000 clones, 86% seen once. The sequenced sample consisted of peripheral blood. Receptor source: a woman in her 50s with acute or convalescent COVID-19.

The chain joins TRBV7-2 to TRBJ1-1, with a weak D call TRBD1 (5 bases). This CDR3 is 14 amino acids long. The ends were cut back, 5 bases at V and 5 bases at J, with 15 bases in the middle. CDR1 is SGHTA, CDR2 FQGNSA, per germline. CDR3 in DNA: TGTGCCAGCAGCCCCAGGAGGGCAGGGACTGAAGCTTTCTTT. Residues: CASSPRRAGTEAFF. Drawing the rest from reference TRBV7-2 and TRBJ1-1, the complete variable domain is GAGVSQSPSNKVTEKGKDVELRCDPISGHTALYWYRQSLGQGLEFLIYFQGNSAPDKSGLPSDRFSAERTGGSVSTLTIQRTQQEDSAVYLCASSPRRAGTEAFFGQGTRLTVV.

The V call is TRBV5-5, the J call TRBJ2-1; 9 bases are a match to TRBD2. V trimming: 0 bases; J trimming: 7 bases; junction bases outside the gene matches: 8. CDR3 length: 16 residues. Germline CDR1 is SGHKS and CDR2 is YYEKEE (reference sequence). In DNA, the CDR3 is TGTGCCAGCAGCTTGGGGCATAGCGGGAGAGGGAATGAGCAGTTCTTC. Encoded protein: CASSLGHSGRGNEQFF. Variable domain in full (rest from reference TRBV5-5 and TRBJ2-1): DAGVTQSPTHLIKTRGQQVTLRCSPISGHKSVSWYQQVLGQGPQFIFQYYEKEERGRGNFPDRFSARQFPNYSSELNVNALLLGDSALYLCASSLGHSGRGNEQFFGPGTRLTVL.

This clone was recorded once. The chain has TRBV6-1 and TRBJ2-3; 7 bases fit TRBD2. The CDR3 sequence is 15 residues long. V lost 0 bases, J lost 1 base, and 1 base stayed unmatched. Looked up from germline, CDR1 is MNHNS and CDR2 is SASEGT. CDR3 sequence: CASSEAAGGTDTQYF. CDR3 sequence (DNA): TGTGCCAGCAGTGAAGCCGCGGGAGGCACAGATACGCAGTATTTT.

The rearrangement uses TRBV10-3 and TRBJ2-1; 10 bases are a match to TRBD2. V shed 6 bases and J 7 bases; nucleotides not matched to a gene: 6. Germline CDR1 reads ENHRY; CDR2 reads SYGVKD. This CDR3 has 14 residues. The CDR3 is CAISKREGRNEQFF. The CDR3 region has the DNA TGTGCCATCAGCAAGCGGGAGGGCCGTAATGAGCAGTTCTTC.

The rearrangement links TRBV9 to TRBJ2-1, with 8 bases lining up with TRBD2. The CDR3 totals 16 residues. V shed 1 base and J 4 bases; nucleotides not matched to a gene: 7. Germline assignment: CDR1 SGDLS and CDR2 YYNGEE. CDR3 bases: TGTGCCAGCAGCGTAACCGGGACTAGTGGGTACAATGAGCAGTTCTTC. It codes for CASSVTGTSGYNEQFF. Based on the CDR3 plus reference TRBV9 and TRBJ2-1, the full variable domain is DSGVTQTPKHLITATGQRVTLRCSPRSGDLSVYWYQQSLDQGLQFLIQYYNGEERAKGNILERFSAQQFPDLHSELNLSSLELGDSALYFCASSVTGTSGYNEQFFGPGTRLTVL.

The CDR3 spells CASSPHTFSYEQYF. CDR3 nucleotides: TGTGCCAGCAGCCCCCACACCTTCTCCTACGAGCAGTACTTC. The rearrangement links TRBV9 to TRBJ2-7, with D unresolved. The ends were cut back, 4 bases at V and 0 bases at J, with 11 bases in the middle. CDR3 size: 14 residues. Looked up from germline, CDR1 is SGDLS and CDR2 is YYNGEE.

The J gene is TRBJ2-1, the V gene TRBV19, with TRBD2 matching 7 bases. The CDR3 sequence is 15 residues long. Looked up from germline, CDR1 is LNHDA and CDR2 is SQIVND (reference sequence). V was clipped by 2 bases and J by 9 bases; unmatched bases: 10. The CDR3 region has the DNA TGTGCCAGTAGTATAAGTGGGGCGGGAGTCGGTGAGCAGTTCTTC. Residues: CASSISGAGVGEQFF.

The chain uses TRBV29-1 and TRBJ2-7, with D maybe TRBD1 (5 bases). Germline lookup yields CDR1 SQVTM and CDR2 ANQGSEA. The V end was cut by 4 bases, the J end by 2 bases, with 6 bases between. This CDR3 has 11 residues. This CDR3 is CSVGQTYEQYF. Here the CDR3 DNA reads TGCAGCGTTGGACAGACCTACGAGCAGTACTTC.

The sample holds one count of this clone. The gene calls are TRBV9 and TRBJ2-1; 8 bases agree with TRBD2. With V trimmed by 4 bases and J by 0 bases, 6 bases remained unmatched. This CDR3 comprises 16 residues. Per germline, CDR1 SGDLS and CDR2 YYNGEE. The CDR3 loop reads CASSTRSGSSYNEQFF. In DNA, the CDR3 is TGTGCCAGCAGCACTCGAAGCGGGAGCTCCTACAATGAGCAGTTCTTC.

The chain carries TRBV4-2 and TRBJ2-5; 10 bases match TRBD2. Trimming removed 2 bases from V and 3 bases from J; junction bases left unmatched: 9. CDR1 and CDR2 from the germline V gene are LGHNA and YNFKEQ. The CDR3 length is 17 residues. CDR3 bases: TGTGCCAGCAGCCAACATGGGGCTAGCGGGAGCGAAGAGACCCAGTACTTC. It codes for CASSQHGASGSEETQYF.

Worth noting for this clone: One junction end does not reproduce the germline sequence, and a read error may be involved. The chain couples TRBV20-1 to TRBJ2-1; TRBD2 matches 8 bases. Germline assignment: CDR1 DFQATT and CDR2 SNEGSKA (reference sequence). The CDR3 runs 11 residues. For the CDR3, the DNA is TGCAGTGCTAGAGATGGGGTAGCGGGGCTCTTC. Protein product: CSARDGVAGLF.

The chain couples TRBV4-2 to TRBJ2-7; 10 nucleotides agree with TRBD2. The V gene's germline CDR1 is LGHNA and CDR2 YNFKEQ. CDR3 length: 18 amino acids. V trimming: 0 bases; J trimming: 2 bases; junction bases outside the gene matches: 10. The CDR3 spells CASSQEGGTTSGAYEQYF. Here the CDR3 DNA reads TGTGCCAGCAGCCAAGAGGGGGGGACCACTAGCGGGGCCTACGAGCAGTACTTC.

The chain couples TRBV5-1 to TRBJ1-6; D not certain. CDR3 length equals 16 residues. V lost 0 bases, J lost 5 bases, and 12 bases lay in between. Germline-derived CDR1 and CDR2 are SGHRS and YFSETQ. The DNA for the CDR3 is TGCGCCAGCAGCTTGGCCCCAGCAGGTGATAATTCACCCCTCCACTTT. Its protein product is CASSLAPAGDNSPLHF. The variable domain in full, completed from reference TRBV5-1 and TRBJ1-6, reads KAGVTQTPRYLIKTRGQQVTLSCSPISGHRSVSWYQQTPGQGLQFLFEYFSETQRNKGNFPGRFSGRQFSNSRSEMNVSTLELGDSALYLCASSLAPAGDNSPLHFGNGTRLTVT.

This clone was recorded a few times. The CDR3 spells CASSRTLQGVEQFF. CDR3 coding DNA: TGTGCCAGCAGCCGTACCCTACAGGGGGTCGAGCAGTTCTTC. J is TRBJ2-1 and V is TRBV7-2; 8 bases align to TRBD1. The V and J ends lost 5 bases and 10 bases, in that order; junction bases with no gene match: 10. Germline CDR1 is SGHTA and CDR2 is FQGNSA. This CDR3 spans 14 amino acids.

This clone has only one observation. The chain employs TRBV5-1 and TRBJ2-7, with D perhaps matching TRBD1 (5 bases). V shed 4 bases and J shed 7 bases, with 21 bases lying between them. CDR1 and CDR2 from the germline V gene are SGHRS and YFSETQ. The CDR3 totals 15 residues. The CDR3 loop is CASSSDSAPGWEQYF. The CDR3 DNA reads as TGCGCCAGCAGCAGCGACAGTGCTCCTGGTTGGGAGCAGTACTTC.

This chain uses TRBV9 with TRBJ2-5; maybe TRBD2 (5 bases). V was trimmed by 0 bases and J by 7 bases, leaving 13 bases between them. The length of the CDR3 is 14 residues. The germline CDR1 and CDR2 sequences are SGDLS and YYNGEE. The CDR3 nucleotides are TGTGCCAGCAGCGTAGGCCCTAGCTTGGGGACCCAGTACTTC. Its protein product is CASSVGPSLGTQYF. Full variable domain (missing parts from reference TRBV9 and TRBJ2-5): DSGVTQTPKHLITATGQRVTLRCSPRSGDLSVYWYQQSLDQGLQFLIQYYNGEERAKGNILERFSAQQFPDLHSELNLSSLELGDSALYFCASSVGPSLGTQYFGPGTRLLVL.

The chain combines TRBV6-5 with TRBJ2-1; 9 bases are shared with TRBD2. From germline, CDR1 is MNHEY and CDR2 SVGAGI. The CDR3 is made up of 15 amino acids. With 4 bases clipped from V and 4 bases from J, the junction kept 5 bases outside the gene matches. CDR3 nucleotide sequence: TGTGCCAGCAGTTCCGGACTAGCGTTGTACAATGAGCAGTTCTTC. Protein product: CASSSGLALYNEQFF.

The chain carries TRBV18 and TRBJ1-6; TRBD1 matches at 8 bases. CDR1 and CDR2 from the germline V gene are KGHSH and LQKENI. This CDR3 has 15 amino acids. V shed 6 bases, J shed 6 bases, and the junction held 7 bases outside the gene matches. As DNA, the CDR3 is TGTGCCAGCTCCGTGGACAGGGAAGTTAATTCACCCCTCCACTTT. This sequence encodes CASSVDREVNSPLHF.

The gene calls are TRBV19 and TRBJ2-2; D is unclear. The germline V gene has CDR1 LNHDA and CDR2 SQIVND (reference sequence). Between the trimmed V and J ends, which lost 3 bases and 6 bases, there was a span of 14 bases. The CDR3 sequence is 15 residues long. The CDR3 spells CASSISAWSAGELFF. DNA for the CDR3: TGTGCCAGTAGTATTTCTGCGTGGAGCGCCGGGGAGCTGTTTTTT.

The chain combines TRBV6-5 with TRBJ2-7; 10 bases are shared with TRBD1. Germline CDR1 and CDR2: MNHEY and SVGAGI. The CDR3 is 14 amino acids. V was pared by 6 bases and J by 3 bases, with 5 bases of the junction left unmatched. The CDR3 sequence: CASRLGQGRYEQYF. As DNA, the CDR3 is TGTGCCAGCAGACTGGGACAGGGGCGCTACGAGCAGTACTTC.